The 21 T cell receptor beta chains in this list originate from one sample, sequenced in a study of blood T cell repertoires in COVID-19. Some clones are missing from TCRdb's copy, which holds only in-frame ones; the method was immunoSEQ multiplex PCR. Of some 390,000 clones listed, more than 85% are singletons. The sequenced material came from peripheral blood. Receptor source: a human donor in a cohort sampled during active COVID-19.

The chain combines TRBV5-1 with TRBJ2-1, with a tentative D call TRBD2 (6 bases). The CDR3 length is 15 residues. CDR1 is SGHRS, CDR2 YFSETQ, per germline. Trimming left V 4 bases short and J 5 bases short, with 16 bases between. The chain's CDR3 is CASSPTRIKDNEQFF. CDR3 bases: TGCGCCAGCAGCCCGACTAGGATTAAGGACAATGAGCAGTTCTTC.

This chain links TRBV4-2 with TRBJ2-7, with TRBD1 matching over 8 bases. CDR1 is LGHNA and CDR2 is YNFKEQ in the germline V gene. After removal of 4 bases from V and 4 bases from J, the junction contained 6 bases not matched to a gene. The CDR3 is 14 residues long. The CDR3 spells CASSPGQVRYEQYF. Written as DNA, the CDR3 is TGTGCCAGCAGCCCGGGACAGGTCAGGTACGAGCAGTACTTC.

This clone appeared a few times. V gene TRBV11-2 combines with J gene TRBJ2-3; 8 nucleotides align to TRBD2. CDR1 and CDR2 (germline): SGHAT, FQNNGV. This CDR3 spans 15 amino acids. V trimming: 3 bases; J trimming: 0 bases; junction bases outside the gene matches: 2. CDR3 in amino acids: CASSFSGTSTDTQYF. The CDR3 nucleotides read TGTGCCAGCAGCTTTAGCGGGACTAGCACAGATACGCAGTATTTT.

This rearrangement joins TRBV18 to TRBJ2-3, with a weak D call TRBD2 (5 bases). V lost 6 bases and J 4 bases, leaving 11 bases between the germline ends. Germline assignment: CDR1 KGHSH and CDR2 LQKENI. This CDR3 has 13 residues. Here the CDR3 DNA reads TGTGCCAGCTCTTGGGAGAACGCAGATACGCAGTATTTT. Translating gives CASSWENADTQYF.

The V and J genes are TRBV6-1 and TRBJ1-6; 8 bases are shared with TRBD1. The CDR3 contains 15 residues. V shed 2 bases, J shed 9 bases, and the junction held 6 bases outside the gene matches. From germline, CDR1 is MNHNS and CDR2 SASEGT. The CDR3 is CASSESQGAGSPLHF. DNA of the CDR3: TGTGCCAGCAGTGAAAGTCAGGGGGCCGGTTCACCCCTCCACTTT.

The CDR3 protein is CATGTSGFYEQYF. CDR3 coding DNA: TGTGCCACGGGGACTAGCGGCTTCTACGAGCAGTACTTC. V gene TRBV6-5 combines with J gene TRBJ2-7, with 11 bases fitting TRBD2. Germline V gives CDR1 MNHEY, CDR2 SVGAGI. The CDR3 runs to 13 residues. After removal of 10 bases from V and 3 bases from J, the junction contained 5 bases not matched to a gene.

The V and J genes are TRBV7-9 and TRBJ2-1; TRBD1 matches at 7 bases. With 4 bases clipped from V and 0 bases from J, the junction kept 3 bases outside the gene matches. Germline lookup yields CDR1 SEHNR and CDR2 FQNEAQ (reference sequence). CDR3 size: 15 residues. CDR3 in amino acids: CASSSTGVSYNEQFF. CDR3 nucleotide sequence: TGTGCCAGCAGCTCCACAGGGGTCTCCTACAATGAGCAGTTCTTC.

J is TRBJ2-1 and V is TRBV3-1 (or the pseudogene TRBV3-2), with 7 bases that match TRBD2. Germline V lookup: CDR1 LGHDT, CDR2 YNNKEL (reference sequence). There are 15 residues in the CDR3. V trimming: 2 bases; J trimming: 1 base; junction bases outside the gene matches: 2. The CDR3 bases are TGTGCCAGCAGCCAACTCGGGGGGTCCTACAATGAGCAGTTCTTC. It codes for CASSQLGGSYNEQFF.

The genes are TRBV27 and TRBJ2-1, with D possibly TRBD2 on 6 matching bases. Per the germline V gene, CDR1 is MNHEY and CDR2 is SMNVEV (reference sequence). The CDR3 sequence is 16 residues long. Trimming took off 4 bases at V and 3 bases at J, with 16 bases between the two ends. CDR3 loop: CASSYSAGPSYNEQFF. The DNA of the CDR3 is TGTGCCAGCAGTTACTCGGCGGGGCCAAGCTACAATGAGCAGTTCTTC.

V and J are TRBV5-1 and TRBJ2-7; TRBD2 might be the D (5 bases). Trimming left V 0 bases short and J 5 bases short, with 12 bases between. The CDR3 contains 14 residues. CDR1 SGHRS and CDR2 YFSETQ come from the germline V gene. CDR3 region: CASSLDWVEDEQYF. The CDR3 coding sequence is TGCGCCAGCAGCTTGGATTGGGTGGAGGACGAGCAGTACTTC.

The V gene is TRBV5-1, the J gene TRBJ2-3; TRBD2 aligns across 15 bases. V was clipped by 4 bases and J by 4 bases; unmatched bases: 7. The CDR3 has 17 residues. Germline CDR1 is SGHRS and CDR2 is YFSETQ. Written as DNA, the CDR3 is TGCGCCAGCAGCCAGGGACTAGCGGGGGGCGTAGCAGATACGCAGTATTTT. Encoded protein: CASSQGLAGGVADTQYF.

The rearrangement links TRBV9 to TRBJ2-6; 8 bases fit TRBD1. This CDR3 comprises 18 residues. Germline CDR1 is SGDLS and CDR2 is YYNGEE. V lost 3 bases and J lost 1; bases outside the gene matches: 9. The CDR3 is CASSATGGRLSGANVLTF. The CDR3 bases are TGTGCCAGCAGCGCAACAGGGGGACGGCTATCTGGGGCCAACGTCCTGACTTTC.

The rearrangement joins TRBV21-1 to TRBJ2-7; the table's D call, TRBD2, has no DNA check behind it. TRBV21-1 is a pseudogene. This CDR3 is 16 amino acids long. CDR3: CASSKESAGGSYEQYF. CDR3 in DNA: TGTGCCAGCAGCAAAGAGTCCGCGGGGGGCTCCTACGAGCAGTACTTC.

The chain has TRBV2 and TRBJ1-5, with D unclear. Germline values: CDR1 SNHLY, CDR2 FYNNEI. Trimming removed 6 bases from V and 3 bases from J, with 9 bases in between. This CDR3 contains 13 residues. CDR3 in amino acids: CASRKEANQPQHF. In DNA form, the CDR3 reads TGTGCCAGCAGGAAGGAGGCCAATCAGCCCCAGCATTTT.

The gene calls are TRBV2 and TRBJ1-6; 7 bases align to TRBD1. The CDR3 runs to 13 residues. Germline CDR1 SNHLY, CDR2 FYNNEI. Unmatched junction bases numbered 4, after V lost 8 bases and J lost 6 bases. The CDR3 coding sequence is TGTGCCAGCTGCCGGGACAGTAATTCACCCCTCCACTTT. Amino acids: CASCRDSNSPLHF.

A few counts support this clone. The chain joins TRBV20-1 to TRBJ2-2, with TRBD2 identical over 9 bases. Looked up from germline, CDR1 is DFQATT and CDR2 is SNEGSKA (reference sequence). This CDR3 is 16 amino acids long. The ends lost 3 bases at V and 7 bases at J; junction bases unmatched: 12. The CDR3 reads CSASVPERGDLGELFF. In DNA, the CDR3 is TGCAGTGCTAGTGTGCCGGAGCGGGGGGACCTCGGGGAGCTGTTTTTT.

This chain joins TRBV3-1 (or the pseudogene TRBV3-2) and TRBJ1-3; D gene ambiguous. V lost 1 base and J 0 bases, leaving 4 bases between the germline ends. Germline CDR1 and CDR2: LGHDT and YNNKEL (reference sequence). The CDR3 is made up of 14 amino acids. DNA for the CDR3: TGTGCCAGCAGCCAAGTCTCCTCTGGAAACACCATATATTTT. This gives the protein CASSQVSSGNTIYF.

The chain combines TRBV28 with TRBJ2-2; TRBD1 aligns across 8 bases. The junction had 9 bases not matched to a gene; V was cut back by 7 bases and J by 2 bases. The CDR3 totals 16 residues. Germline-derived CDR1 and CDR2 are MDHEN and SYDVKM. In DNA, the CDR3 is TGTGCCAGCACCAGCCTGGGACAGGTCAACACCGGGGAGCTGTTTTTT. Translating gives CASTSLGQVNTGELFF.

This clone was seen only a few times. The chain employs TRBV5-1 and TRBJ1-6, with 7 bases that match TRBD1. Germline lookup yields CDR1 SGHRS and CDR2 YFSETQ. Trimming cost V 2 bases and J 12 bases; bases outside gene matches: 8. The CDR3 loop spans 14 amino acids. In DNA form, the CDR3 reads TGCGCCAGCAGCTTCGGGTCAGACAGGGAACCCCTCCACTTT. This translates into CASSFGSDREPLHF.

V gene TRBV9 combines with J gene TRBJ1-4; D is perhaps TRBD1 (6 bases). Deletions cut 3 bases from V and 6 bases from J, with 12 bases between. The CDR3 extends over 14 amino acids. Germline assignment: CDR1 SGDLS and CDR2 YYNGEE. CDR3 in amino acids: CASSAPGEDEKLFF. CDR3 coding DNA: TGTGCCAGCAGCGCCCCAGGGGAAGATGAAAAACTGTTTTTT.

V gene TRBV27 combines with J gene TRBJ1-2, with TRBD1 matching 7 bases. Germline trimming cut 6 bases from V and 4 bases from J; bases unmatched to any gene: 11. The germline CDR1 and CDR2 sequences are MNHEY and SMNVEV (reference sequence). The CDR3 consists of 15 residues. In nucleotides, the CDR3 is TGTGCCAGCAGGCGCAACAGGGGACCGGGCTATGGCTACACCTTC. Its translation is CASRRNRGPGYGYTF.